This T cell receptor beta chain was retrieved from a study of T cell responses to AZD1222 COVID-19 vaccine. Assay used: immunoSEQ multiplex PCR; TCRdb lists only in-frame clones, some missing. The sample lists 95,000 to 150,000 clones, approximately 83% occurring once. The germline V and J ends were trimmed by 4 bases and 0 bases, with 8 bases remaining between them. This CDR3 contains 14 residues. Germline loops: CDR1 SGHNT, CDR2 YYREEE (reference sequence). This clone was seen only a few times. This chain links TRBV5-4 with TRBJ1-3; D call uncertain. The TCR originated in an adult in good health. The sample consisted of peripheral blood, taken on day 0 of AZD1222 vaccination. In DNA, the CDR3 is TGTGCCAGCAGCCGGTCCGCCTCTGGAAACACCATATATTTT. The encoded protein is CASSRSASGNTIYF.